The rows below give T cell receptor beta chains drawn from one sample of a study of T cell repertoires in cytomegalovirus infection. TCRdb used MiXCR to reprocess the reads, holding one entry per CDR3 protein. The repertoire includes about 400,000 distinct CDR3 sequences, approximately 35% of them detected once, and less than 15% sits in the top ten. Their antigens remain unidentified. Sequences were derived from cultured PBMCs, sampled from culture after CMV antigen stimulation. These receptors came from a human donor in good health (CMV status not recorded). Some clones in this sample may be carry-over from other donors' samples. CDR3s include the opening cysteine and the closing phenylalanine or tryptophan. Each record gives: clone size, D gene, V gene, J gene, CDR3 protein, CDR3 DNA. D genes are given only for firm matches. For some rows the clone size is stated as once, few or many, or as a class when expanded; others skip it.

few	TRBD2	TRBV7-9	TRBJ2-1	CASSLAPGLAGYEQFF	TGTGCCAGCAGCTTAGCGCCCGGACTAGCGGGTTATGAGCAGTTCTTC
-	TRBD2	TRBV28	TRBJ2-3	CASSLRLAGVIDTQYF	TGTGCCAGCAGTTTACGACTAGCGGGAGTAATAGATACGCAGTATTTT
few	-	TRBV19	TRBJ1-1	CASSIEPRNTEAFF	TGTGCCAGTAGTATAGAACCCCGCAACACTGAAGCTTTCTTT
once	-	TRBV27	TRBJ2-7	CAIYPGDEQYF	TGTGCCATCTACCCGGGCGACGAGCAGTACTTC
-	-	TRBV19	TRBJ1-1	CASIGSANTEAFF	TGTGCCAGTATCGGGAGTGCGAACACTGAAGCTTTCTTT
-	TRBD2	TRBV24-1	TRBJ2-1	CATSDLPTSGSYNEQFF	TGTGCCACCAGTGATTTGCCGACTAGCGGGAGTTACAATGAGCAGTTCTTC
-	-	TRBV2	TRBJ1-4	CAFQPGEHEKLFF	TGTGCCTTCCAGCCAGGGGAGCATGAAAAACTGTTTTTT
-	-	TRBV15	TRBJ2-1	CATSRERVAYNEQFF	TGTGCCACCAGCAGAGAAAGGGTAGCCTACAATGAGCAGTTCTTC
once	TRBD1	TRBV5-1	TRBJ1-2	CASRQGGYYGYTF	TGCGCCAGCAGACAGGGGGGATACTATGGCTACACCTTC
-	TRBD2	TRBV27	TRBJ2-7	CASRKLAGIKISYEQYF	TGTGCCAGCAGAAAACTAGCGGGAATAAAGATCTCCTACGAGCAGTACTTC
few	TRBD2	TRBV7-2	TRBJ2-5	CASSQNGLVRQETQYF	TGTGCCAGCAGCCAAAACGGACTAGTCCGACAAGAGACCCAGTACTTC
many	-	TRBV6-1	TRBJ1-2	CASTRDNIYGYTF	TGTGCCAGCACCCGGGACAACATCTATGGCTACACCTTC
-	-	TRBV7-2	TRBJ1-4	CASSLGPGRTNEKLFF	TGTGCCAGCAGCTTAGGTCCGGGGCGGACTAATGAAAAACTGTTTTTT
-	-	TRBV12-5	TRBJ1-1	CASGLVAGVNTEAFF	TGTGCTAGTGGTTTGGTGGCAGGGGTGAACACTGAAGCTTTCTTT
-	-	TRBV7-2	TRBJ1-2	CASSHTWGYTF	TGTGCCAGCAGCCACACATGGGGCTACACCTTC
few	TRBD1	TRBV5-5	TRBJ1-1	CASSLVGTGAMNTEAFF	TGTGCCAGCAGCTTGGTAGGGACAGGGGCCATGAACACTGAAGCTTTCTTT
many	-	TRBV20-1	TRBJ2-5	CSARPPSWEGVETQYF	TGCAGTGCTAGACCCCCTAGTTGGGAAGGGGTAGAGACCCAGTACTTC
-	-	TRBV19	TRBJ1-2	CASSTPGTQGYTF	TGTGCCAGTAGCACCCCAGGGACCCAAGGCTACACCTTC
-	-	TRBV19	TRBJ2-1	CATQGPRGNEQFF	TGTGCCACCCAGGGCCCGAGAGGCAATGAGCAGTTCTTC
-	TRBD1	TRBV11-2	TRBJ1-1	CASSLAGTAAVEAFF	TGTGCCAGCAGCTTAGCCGGGACAGCCGCCGTAGAAGCTTTCTTT
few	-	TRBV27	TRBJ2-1	CASSRSGTIGPTDEQFF	TGTGCCAGCAGCCGATCCGGGACGATCGGCCCTACCGATGAGCAGTTCTTC
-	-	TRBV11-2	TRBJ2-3	CASSSRGAQYF	TGTGCCAGCAGCTCTCGAGGGGCGCAGTATTTT
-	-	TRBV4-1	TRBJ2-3	CASSQGFGTPDTQYF	TGCGCCAGCAGCCAAGGCTTTGGGACACCAGATACGCAGTATTTT
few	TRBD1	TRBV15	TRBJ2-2	CATWSGTGVTGELFF	TGTGCCACTTGGTCCGGGACAGGGGTCACCGGGGAGCTGTTTTTT
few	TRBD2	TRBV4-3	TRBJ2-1	CASSQDHWDYSYNEQFF	TGCGCCAGCAGCCAAGATCACTGGGACTACTCCTACAATGAGCAGTTCTTC
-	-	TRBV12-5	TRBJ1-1	CASGLVLVQGKTEAFF	TGTGCTAGTGGTTTGGTACTGGTTCAGGGGAAAACTGAAGCTTTCTTT
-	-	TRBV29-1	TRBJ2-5	CSVKGLASQETQYF	TGCAGCGTAAAAGGGCTAGCGTCTCAAGAGACCCAGTACTTC
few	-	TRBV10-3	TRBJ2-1	CAISDQVYNEQFF	TGTGCCATCAGTGATCAGGTTTACAATGAGCAGTTCTTC
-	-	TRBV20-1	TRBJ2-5	CSARSPWGTQETQYF	TGCAGTGCTAGATCTCCTTGGGGGACCCAAGAGACCCAGTACTTC
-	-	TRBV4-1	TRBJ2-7	CASSQGQSVHYEQYF	TGCGCCAGCAGCCAAGGACAGTCAGTCCACTACGAGCAGTACTTC